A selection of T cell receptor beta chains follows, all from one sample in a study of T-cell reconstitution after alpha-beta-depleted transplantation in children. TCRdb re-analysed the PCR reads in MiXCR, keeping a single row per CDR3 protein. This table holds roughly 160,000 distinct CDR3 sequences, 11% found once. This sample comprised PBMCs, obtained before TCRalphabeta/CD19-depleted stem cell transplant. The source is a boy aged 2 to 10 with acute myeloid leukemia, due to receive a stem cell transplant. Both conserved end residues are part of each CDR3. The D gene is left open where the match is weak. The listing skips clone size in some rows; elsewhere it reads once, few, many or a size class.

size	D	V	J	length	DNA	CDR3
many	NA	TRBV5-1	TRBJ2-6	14	TGCGCCAGCAGCTTGGACAGTACGGCCAACGTCCTGACTTTC	CASSLDSTANVLTF
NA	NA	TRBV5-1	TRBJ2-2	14	TGCGCCAGCAGCTCCAACCTCAACACCGGGGAGCTGTTTTTT	CASSSNLNTGELFF
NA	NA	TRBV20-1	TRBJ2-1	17	TGCAGTGCTAGAGATCCGGCGAGGTCGGTCGGGAACAATGAGCAGTTCTTC	CSARDPARSVGNNEQFF
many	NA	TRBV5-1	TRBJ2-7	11	TGCGCCTGCAGCACCGACCACGAGCAGTACTTC	CACSTDHEQYF
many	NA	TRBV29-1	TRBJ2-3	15	TGCAGCGTTAGCGCAAAGGGGGTCGTAACAGATACGCAGTATTTT	CSVSAKGVVTDTQYF
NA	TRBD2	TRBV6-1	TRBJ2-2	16	TGTGCCAGCAGATCCCGGCGGGGGGCGGACACCGGGGAGCTGTTTTTT	CASRSRRGADTGELFF
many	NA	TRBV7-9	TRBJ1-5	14	TGTGCCAGCAGCTTAAACGGGCTAAATCAGCCCCAGCATTTT	CASSLNGLNQPQHF
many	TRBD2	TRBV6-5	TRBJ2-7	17	TGTGCCAGCACCCCCCAAGCGGGACTATCCAGCTCCTACGAGCAGTACTTC	CASTPQAGLSSSYEQYF
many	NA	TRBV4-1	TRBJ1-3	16	TGCGCCAGCAGCCAAAAGGGCAGAAGCTCTGGAAACACCATATATTTT	CASSQKGRSSGNTIYF
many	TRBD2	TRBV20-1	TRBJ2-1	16	TGCAGTGCTAGAGAGGGGACTAGCGGGGGGAACAATGAGCAGTTCTTC	CSAREGTSGGNNEQFF
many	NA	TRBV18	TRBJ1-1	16	TGTGCCAGCTCATCGGGAGGTGGTCGCGGTGGAACTGAAGCTTTCTTT	CASSSGGGRGGTEAFF
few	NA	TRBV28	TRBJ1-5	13	TGTGCCAGCAGTCCGACATATCACCAGCCCCAGCATTTT	CASSPTYHQPQHF
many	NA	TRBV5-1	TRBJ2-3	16	TGCGCCAGCAGATCTGTCGGGGCTCGCAGCACAGATACGCAGTATTTT	CASRSVGARSTDTQYF
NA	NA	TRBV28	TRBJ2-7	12	TGTGCCAGCAGTTTGGGGGCAGGTGAGCAGTCCTTC	CASSLGAGEQSF
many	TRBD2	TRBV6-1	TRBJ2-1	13	TGTGCCACCAAGGGACTAGCGAGCGATGAGCAGTTCTTC	CATKGLASDEQFF
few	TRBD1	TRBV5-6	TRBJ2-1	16	TGTGCCAGCAGCCCGCCTCCGGGACAGGGTCACAATGAGCAGTTCTTC	CASSPPPGQGHNEQFF
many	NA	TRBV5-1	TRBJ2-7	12	TGCGCCAGCAGCTTGGCCATGGACGAGCAGTACTTC	CASSLAMDEQYF
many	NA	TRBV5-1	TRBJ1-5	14	TGCGCCAGCAGCCCGACCCCGGGGGATCAGCCCCAGCATTTT	CASSPTPGDQPQHF
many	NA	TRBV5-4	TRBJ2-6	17	TGTGCCAGCAGCTTGGCGTTGGGGAGCTCTGGGGCCAACGTCCTGACTTTC	CASSLALGSSGANVLTF